This is a list of T cell receptor beta chains from one sample in a study of graft-versus-host responses after intestinal transplantation. Some clones are missing from TCRdb's copy, which holds only in-frame ones; the method was immunoSEQ multiplex PCR. Altogether 90,000 to 95,000 clones are present, about 90% being singletons, with the ten largest covering approximately 5.6%. No antigen has been identified for these receptors. The sample in question was unstimulated CD8+ T cells sorted from spleen or lymph node cells, obtained before intestinal transplant. The receptors stem from a human donor who received an intestinal transplant. The conserved cysteine and the conserved F or W are not part of the CDR3 here. Fields, in order: V gene, D gene, J gene, CDR3 protein. D genes are given only for firm matches.

V gene: TRBV2; D gene: TRBD1; J gene: TRBJ1-2; CDR3 protein: ASSFGTEYGYT
V gene: TRBV27; D gene: TRBD1; J gene: TRBJ2-7; CDR3 protein: ASSPWDRSYEQY
V gene: TRBV18; D gene: NA; J gene: TRBJ2-7; CDR3 protein: ASSPEDKPRDEQY
V gene: TRBV15; D gene: TRBD1; J gene: TRBJ1-5; CDR3 protein: ATSRDKVDRALQPQH
V gene: TRBV28; D gene: TRBD1; J gene: TRBJ2-1; CDR3 protein: ASSFPQGGWSEQF
V gene: TRBV18; D gene: NA; J gene: TRBJ1-3; CDR3 protein: ASSPREGRNTIY
V gene: TRBV15; D gene: NA; J gene: TRBJ1-1; CDR3 protein: ATSRRGADEAF
V gene: TRBV4-2; D gene: TRBD2; J gene: TRBJ2-3; CDR3 protein: ASSQEGPTSGESTDTQY
V gene: TRBV27; D gene: NA; J gene: TRBJ1-1; CDR3 protein: ASSRDRNTEAF
V gene: TRBV5-6; D gene: TRBD2; J gene: TRBJ2-7; CDR3 protein: ASSLVGLADLTYEQY
V gene: TRBV6-6; D gene: NA; J gene: TRBJ2-5; CDR3 protein: ASSNRAQETQY
V gene: TRBV5-6; D gene: NA; J gene: TRBJ2-1; CDR3 protein: ASSPRPQEQF
V gene: TRBV6-1; D gene: NA; J gene: TRBJ1-1; CDR3 protein: ASSSDGEAF
V gene: TRBV6-6; D gene: TRBD1; J gene: TRBJ2-1; CDR3 protein: ASSRRDRQF
V gene: TRBV7-9; D gene: TRBD1; J gene: TRBJ2-7; CDR3 protein: ASSLTGGFGEQY
V gene: TRBV9; D gene: TRBD2; J gene: TRBJ2-7; CDR3 protein: ASSVAGTTANEQY
V gene: TRBV13; D gene: NA; J gene: TRBJ2-5; CDR3 protein: ASSCRLGEILETQY
V gene: TRBV6-5; D gene: NA; J gene: TRBJ1-5; CDR3 protein: ASRLTGVNQPQH
V gene: TRBV7-2; D gene: NA; J gene: TRBJ1-1; CDR3 protein: ASSLGTSEAF
V gene: TRBV4-1; D gene: TRBD1; J gene: TRBJ2-3; CDR3 protein: ASSPGTESSTDTQY
V gene: TRBV13; D gene: TRBD2; J gene: TRBJ2-1; CDR3 protein: ASGWVRTSINEQF
V gene: TRBV13; D gene: NA; J gene: TRBJ1-1; CDR3 protein: ASSLGSQAPRSTEAF
V gene: TRBV25-1; D gene: TRBD2; J gene: TRBJ2-5; CDR3 protein: AGGGGEEETQY
V gene: TRBV7-9; D gene: NA; J gene: TRBJ1-6; CDR3 protein: ASSLGGNNSPLH
V gene: TRBV7-3; D gene: NA; J gene: TRBJ2-2; CDR3 protein: ASSLSGTPGELF
V gene: TRBV10-2; D gene: NA; J gene: TRBJ1-2; CDR3 protein: ASREMSGYT
V gene: TRBV5-1; D gene: NA; J gene: TRBJ2-5; CDR3 protein: ASSGTEQETQY
V gene: TRBV5-1; D gene: NA; J gene: TRBJ2-7; CDR3 protein: ASSLSRISSYEQY
V gene: TRBV6-5; D gene: NA; J gene: TRBJ2-3; CDR3 protein: ASNPLGGTDTQY
V gene: TRBV2; D gene: NA; J gene: TRBJ2-1; CDR3 protein: ASSPGTEQF
V gene: TRBV4-1; D gene: TRBD1; J gene: TRBJ2-3; CDR3 protein: ASSPLGQDSTDTQY
V gene: TRBV21-1; D gene: NA; J gene: TRBJ2-3; CDR3 protein: ASSNCTDTQY
V gene: TRBV4-1; D gene: NA; J gene: TRBJ2-1; CDR3 protein: ASSPIRSSSYNEQF
V gene: TRBV15; D gene: NA; J gene: TRBJ2-2; CDR3 protein: ATSSGQITGELF
V gene: TRBV4-1; D gene: NA; J gene: TRBJ2-5; CDR3 protein: ASSQVGQETQY
V gene: TRBV7-3; D gene: NA; J gene: TRBJ2-1; CDR3 protein: ASSLIGPLSYNEQF
V gene: TRBV6-5; D gene: TRBD1; J gene: TRBJ2-4; CDR3 protein: ASSRIQGVGNIQY
V gene: TRBV6-1; D gene: NA; J gene: TRBJ1-4; CDR3 protein: ASSEMGAGEKLF
V gene: TRBV7-3; D gene: NA; J gene: TRBJ2-2; CDR3 protein: ASSQLGTGELF
V gene: TRBV6-5; D gene: NA; J gene: TRBJ1-2; CDR3 protein: ASRFSDGYGYT
V gene: TRBV11-3; D gene: TRBD1; J gene: TRBJ2-1; CDR3 protein: ASSPRGYHNEQF
V gene: TRBV7-2; D gene: TRBD2; J gene: TRBJ2-6; CDR3 protein: ASSTGLAGAPGANVLT
V gene: TRBV2; D gene: TRBD2; J gene: TRBJ2-7; CDR3 protein: ASIGSGSSYEQY
V gene: TRBV6-5; D gene: NA; J gene: TRBJ2-5; CDR3 protein: ASSYGQETQY
V gene: TRBV4-1; D gene: NA; J gene: TRBJ1-5; CDR3 protein: ASSQVLLLENQPQH
V gene: TRBV20-1; D gene: TRBD1; J gene: TRBJ1-5; CDR3 protein: SARTGTGQH
V gene: TRBV7-3; D gene: TRBD2; J gene: TRBJ2-1; CDR3 protein: ASSLPGAGTSGRRWDNEQF
V gene: TRBV6-6; D gene: NA; J gene: TRBJ1-1; CDR3 protein: ASSYSMRGEAF
V gene: TRBV18; D gene: NA; J gene: TRBJ2-7; CDR3 protein: ASSPDTTYEQY